A single sample is the source of the 22 T cell receptor beta chains below, sequenced in a study of cytomegalovirus exposure and HLA in healthy donors. The primer mix had 60 Vbeta and 13 Jbeta primers. Generated by immunoSEQ multiplex PCR, the TCRdb table keeps only in-frame clones and is missing some. The table gives 80,000 to 95,000 clones; the top ten clones make up 15% of it. The sequenced sample consisted of PBMCs. These TCRs come from a man aged 50-59 years in good health and CMV-seropositive.

This sequence joins TRBV7-2 and TRBJ2-1, with D uncertain. The CDR3 loop spans 11 amino acids. Germline-derived CDR1 and CDR2 are SGHTA and FQGNSA. V was pared by 5 bases and J by 12 bases, with 11 bases between. The CDR3 is CASSPTVRQFF. Written as DNA, the CDR3 is TGTGCCAGCAGCCCTACAGTACGGCAGTTCTTC.

This rearrangement joins TRBV18 to TRBJ1-3, with unresolved D. The CDR3 covers 15 residues. Germline V CDR1 and CDR2: KGHSH, LQKENI. Between the trimmed V and J ends, which lost 0 bases and 0 bases, there was a span of 6 bases. CDR3 DNA: TGTGCCAGCTCACCACCCAGTTCCTCTGGAAACACCATATATTTT. This gives the protein CASSPPSSSGNTIYF.

The chain has TRBV28 and TRBJ2-7, with a weak D call TRBD1 (6 bases). The CDR3 sequence is 13 residues long. Trimming left V 10 bases short and J 0 bases short, with 13 bases between. Germline V gene sequence: CDR1 MDHEN, CDR2 SYDVKM. CDR3 loop: CATLRGSSYEQYF. CDR3 DNA sequence: TGTGCCACCCTGAGGGGGAGCTCCTACGAGCAGTACTTC.

This chain joins TRBV7-9 and TRBJ1-4; D is perhaps TRBD1 (5 bases). V was pared by 5 bases and J by 8 bases, with 15 bases between. The CDR3 sequence is 14 residues long. Germline CDR1 is SEHNR and CDR2 is FQNEAQ (reference sequence). CDR3 amino acids: CASSPWGGEEKLFF. CDR3 nucleotide sequence: TGTGCCAGCAGCCCGTGGGGCGGGGAGGAAAAACTGTTTTTT.

The CDR3 DNA reads TGTGCCTGGAGTCAACTAGCGGGAGGGCCGGGAGAGACCCAGTACTTC. It is translated as CAWSQLAGGPGETQYF. The rearrangement uses TRBV30 and TRBJ2-5; TRBD2 aligns across 13 bases. J lost 4 bases, V lost 2 bases, and 7 bases had no gene match. CDR3 size: 16 residues. Germline V gene sequence: CDR1 GTSNPN, CDR2 SVGIG (reference sequence). Full variable domain (missing parts from reference TRBV30 and TRBJ2-5): SQTIHQWPATLVQPVGSPLSLECTVEGTSNPNLYWYRQAAGRGLQLLFYSVGIGQISSEVPQNLSASRPQDRQFILSSKKLLLSDSGFYLCAWSQLAGGPGETQYFGPGTRLLVL.

This CDR3 reads CASSIQVLGGYTF. DNA of the CDR3: TGTGCCAGTAGCATACAGGTTCTTGGTGGCTACACCTTC. The rearrangement links TRBV19 to TRBJ1-2; D might be TRBD1 (5 bases). This CDR3 has 13 residues. Germline V gene lookup returns CDR1 LNHDA and CDR2 SQIVND (reference sequence). Between the trimmed V and J ends, which lost 6 bases and 7 bases, there was a span of 15 bases.

The chain employs TRBV4-2 and TRBJ2-1; D gene ambiguous. Per germline, CDR1 LGHNA and CDR2 YNFKEQ. Trimming pared 1 base from V and 3 bases from J, leaving 13 bases between. The CDR3 has 16 amino acids. CDR3 sequence reads: CASSQAERQNYNEQFF. The CDR3, as DNA: TGTGCCAGCAGCCAAGCGGAGCGCCAAAACTACAATGAGCAGTTCTTC.

This rearrangement joins TRBV7-9 to TRBJ1-5; 7 positions match TRBD1. Germline CDR1 is SEHNR and CDR2 is FQNEAQ (reference sequence). The CDR3 has 13 amino acids. V dropped 4 bases and J dropped 7; count of bases not matched to a gene: 4. In nucleotides, the CDR3 is TGTGCCAGCAGCTCCAGGGACAGACAGCCCCAGCATTTT. This codes for CASSSRDRQPQHF. The entire variable domain, with the rest obtained from reference TRBV7-9 and TRBJ1-5, is as follows: DTGVSQNPRHKITKRGQNVTFRCDPISEHNRLYWYRQTLGQGPEFLTYFQNEAQLEKSRLLSDRFSAERPKGSFSTLEIQRTEQGDSAMYLCASSSRDRQPQHFGDGTRLSIL.

The rearrangement joins TRBV28 to TRBJ2-7, with D perhaps matching TRBD2 (5 bases). V was cut by 8 bases and J by 5 bases, with 10 bases left in between. The CDR3 consists of 11 residues. Germline V gene data show CDR1 as MDHEN and CDR2 as SYDVKM. This chain's CDR3 is CASRSEDEQYV. Here the CDR3 DNA reads TGTGCCAGCCGTTCGGAGGACGAGCAGTACGTC.

V gene TRBV7-3 combines with J gene TRBJ1-1; 9 bases match TRBD1. CDR3 length equals 13 residues. Germline V gives CDR1 SGHTA, CDR2 FQGTGA. V lost 4 bases and J lost 5; bases outside the gene matches: 2. DNA of the CDR3: TGTGCCAGCAGCTGGGACAGGGAGACTGAAGCTTTCTTT. Translated, it gives CASSWDRETEAFF. Full variable domain (remainder filled in from reference TRBV7-3 and TRBJ1-1): GAGVSQTPSNKVTEKGKYVELRCDPISGHTALYWYRQSLGQGPEFLIYFQGTGAADDSGLPNDRFFAVRPEGSVSTLKIQRTERGDSAVYLCASSWDRETEAFFGQGTRLTVV.

V usage is TRBV30 and J usage is TRBJ1-3; D unclear. CDR1 is GTSNPN, CDR2 SVGIG, per germline (reference sequence). The CDR3 contains 16 residues. Trimming cost V 0 bases and J 0 bases, with 12 bases left between them. DNA for the CDR3: TGTGCCTGGAGTGTCCTGGGAGGAAGCTCTGGAAACACCATATATTTT. Its translation is CAWSVLGGSSGNTIYF.

This chain joins TRBV4-2 and TRBJ2-1, with D maybe TRBD2 (6 bases). Germline assignment: CDR1 LGHNA and CDR2 YNFKEQ. The CDR3 loop spans 16 amino acids. V lost 1 base to trimming and J lost 9 bases, with 19 bases between them. CDR3 protein: CASSQVASQPGGEQFF. For the CDR3, the DNA is TGTGCCAGCAGCCAAGTGGCTAGCCAACCCGGGGGTGAGCAGTTCTTC.

The V gene is TRBV30, the J gene TRBJ2-1; TRBD2 aligns across 10 bases. Per the germline V gene, CDR1 is GTSNPN and CDR2 is SVGIG (reference sequence). The CDR3 loop spans 14 amino acids. J gave up 6 bases and V 3 bases, and 5 bases lay outside the gene matches. The CDR3 coding sequence is TGTGCCTGGAGGGTACTAGCGGGACTCAATGAGCAGTTCTTC. Protein sequence: CAWRVLAGLNEQFF.

Regarding this clone: A junction boundary mismatches the germline segment, possibly from a read error. This rearrangement joins TRBV7-7 to TRBJ2-2, with 10 bases matching TRBD1. CDR1 and CDR2 (germline): SSHAT, FNYEAQ (reference sequence). The CDR3 consists of 16 residues. The CDR3, as DNA: TGTGCTAGCAGCTTAGGGACAGGGGTGAACACCGGGGAGCTGTTTTTT. It yields the protein CASSLGTGVNTGELFF.

The rearrangement joins TRBV30 to TRBJ2-4; no firm D call. V was clipped by 1 base and J by 9 bases, with 7 bases between them. The CDR3 is 11 amino acids. Per germline, CDR1 GTSNPN and CDR2 SVGIG (reference sequence). The CDR3 loop is CAWSAGGIQYF. The CDR3 DNA reads as TGTGCCTGGAGTGCCGGTGGCATTCAGTACTTC. The entire variable domain, with the rest obtained from reference TRBV30 and TRBJ2-4, is as follows: SQTIHQWPATLVQPVGSPLSLECTVEGTSNPNLYWYRQAAGRGLQLLFYSVGIGQISSEVPQNLSASRPQDRQFILSSKKLLLSDSGFYLCAWSAGGIQYFGAGTRLSVL.

The V gene is TRBV11-2, the J gene TRBJ2-7, with TRBD1 matching 10 bases. With 4 bases clipped from V and 6 bases from J, the junction kept 9 bases outside the gene matches. Germline CDR1 reads SGHAT; CDR2 reads FQNNGV. The CDR3 consists of 15 residues. Here the CDR3 DNA reads TGTGCCAGCAGCTCCCGCGGGACAGGGGTGGGCGAGCAGTACGTC. Translated: CASSSRGTGVGEQYV.

This chain connects TRBV9 to TRBJ2-2, with TRBD1 identical over 8 bases. The CDR3 has 15 residues. With 0 bases clipped from V and 6 bases from J, the junction kept 4 bases outside the gene matches. Germline V lookup: CDR1 SGDLS, CDR2 YYNGEE. The CDR3 sequence is CASSVVETGAGELFF. The CDR3 bases are TGTGCCAGCAGCGTAGTAGAGACAGGGGCCGGGGAGCTGTTTTTT.

The V call is TRBV6-5, the J call TRBJ2-7, with 14 bases aligning to TRBD2. This CDR3 has 15 amino acids. Germline V CDR1 and CDR2: MNHEY, SVGAGI. V shed 6 bases, J shed 3 bases, and the junction held 4 bases outside the gene matches. The CDR3 protein is CASRVGTSGGYEQYV. The CDR3 bases are TGTGCCAGCAGGGTAGGGACTAGCGGGGGCTACGAGCAGTACGTC.

This sequence joins TRBV9 and TRBJ2-1, with 7 bases identical to TRBD1. Per the germline V gene, CDR1 is SGDLS and CDR2 is YYNGEE. The CDR3 has 13 amino acids. The junction had 4 bases not matched to a gene; V was cut back by 4 bases and J by 6 bases. The CDR3 region has the DNA TGTGCCAGCAGCCCTCGGACAGGCAATGAGCAGTTCTTC. Translation: CASSPRTGNEQFF.

The CDR3 reads CAWSVLRDRQYF. The DNA of the CDR3 is TGTGCCTGGAGTGTACTCAGGGATCGGCAGTACTTC. The chain joins TRBV30 to TRBJ2-7, with a tentative D call TRBD1 (5 bases). This CDR3 has 12 amino acids. CDR1 GTSNPN and CDR2 SVGIG come from the germline V gene (reference sequence). Deletions cut 0 bases from V and 9 bases from J, with 12 bases between.

The rearrangement joins TRBV5-1 to TRBJ1-5; D is undetermined. The CDR3 spans 14 residues. The V end was cut by 0 bases, the J end by 9 bases, with 13 bases between. Germline loops: CDR1 SGHRS, CDR2 YFSETQ. In DNA, the CDR3 is TGCGCCAGCAGCTTGGCGGTCGGGGTCGGGCCCCAGCATTTT. Translation: CASSLAVGVGPQHF.

The chain uses TRBV30 and TRBJ1-4; perhaps TRBD1 as D (6 bases). Trimming stripped 4 bases from V and 6 bases from J, with 18 bases between. The CDR3 loop spans 15 amino acids. Per germline, CDR1 GTSNPN and CDR2 SVGIG (reference sequence). The CDR3 reads CAWTSSGAYYEKLFF. CDR3 bases: TGTGCCTGGACCAGTTCAGGGGCCTATTATGAAAAACTGTTTTTT.